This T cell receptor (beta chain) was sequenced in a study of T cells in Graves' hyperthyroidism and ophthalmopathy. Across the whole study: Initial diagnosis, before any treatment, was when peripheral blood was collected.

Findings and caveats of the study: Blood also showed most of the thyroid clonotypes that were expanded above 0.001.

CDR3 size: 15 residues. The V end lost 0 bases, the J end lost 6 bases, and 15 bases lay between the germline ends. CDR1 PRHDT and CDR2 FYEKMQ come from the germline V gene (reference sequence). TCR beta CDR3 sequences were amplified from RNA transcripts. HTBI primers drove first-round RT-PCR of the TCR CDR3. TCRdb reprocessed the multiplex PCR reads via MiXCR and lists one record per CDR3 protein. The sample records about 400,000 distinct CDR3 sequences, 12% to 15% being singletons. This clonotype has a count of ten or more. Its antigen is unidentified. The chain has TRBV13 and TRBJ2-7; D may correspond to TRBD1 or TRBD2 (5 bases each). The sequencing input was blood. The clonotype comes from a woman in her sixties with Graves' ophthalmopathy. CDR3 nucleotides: TGTGCCAGCAGCTTAGGCCGGTCAGGGACGGCCGAGCAGTACTTC. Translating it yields CASSLGRSGTAEQYF.